Ten or more counts support the clone carrying this T cell receptor (beta chain). Its specificity is not known. Sequence at one end of the junction differs from germline and may be a read error. Libraries of TCR beta came from iRepertoire HTBI primers plus Arm-PCR of CDR3 regions. TCRdb re-called the multiplex PCR reads through MiXCR, storing one row per CDR3 protein. The sample shows a few hundred thousand distinct CDR3 sequences, about 14% of them seen only once. This record belongs to a study of regulatory T cells in long-lasting Graves disease. Study conclusions and caveats: The small sample size may have reduced accuracy. The study found lower TCR diversity in persistent Graves' patients than in newly diagnosed ones.

Germline lookup yields CDR1 SGHRS and CDR2 YFSETQ. CDR3 length: 15 residues. Time point in this sample: newly diagnosed GD, antithyroid drugs for less than 3 months. The authors made the TCR library using RNA they extracted from PBMCs. The data were also submitted as part of a second study, on T cells in Graves' hyperthyroidism and ophthalmopathy. That investigation notes: TCR CDR3 regions were first amplified by RT-PCR with HTBI primers.

V usage is TRBV5-1 and J usage is TRBJ2-7, with 7 nucleotides matching TRBD1. The source was peripheral blood mononuclear cells (PBMCs), collected at new diagnosis, from a patient treated with antithyroid drugs. The clonotype comes from a woman in her fifties or sixties with Graves disease. In DNA, the CDR3 is TGTGCCAGCAGCTTGACACAGGGGCCCTCCTACGAGCAGTACTTC. It specifies CASSLTQGPSYEQYF.